This entry lists 21 T cell receptor beta chains sequenced from one sample in a study of blood T cell repertoires in COVID-19. Data came from immunoSEQ multiplex PCR; TCRdb stores just in-frame clones and leaves some out. The sample shows about 260,000 clones, 85% of them seen only once. The material sequenced was peripheral blood. These receptors came from a human donor in a cohort sampled during active COVID-19.

V usage is TRBV28 and J usage is TRBJ2-7; D is possibly TRBD2 (6 bases). The germline V gene encodes CDR1 MDHEN and CDR2 SYDVKM. This CDR3 contains 14 residues. Trimming cost V 6 bases and J 3 bases, with 15 bases left between them. The CDR3 region has the DNA TGTGCCAGCAGGGGGCCTGGGGGGTACTACGAGCAGTACTTC. This sequence encodes CASRGPGGYYEQYF.

The CDR3 DNA reads as TGCGCCAGCAGCCCCGGACAGTATGGCTACACCTTC. The encoded protein is CASSPGQYGYTF. The V and J genes are TRBV5-1 and TRBJ1-2; D is possibly TRBD1 (6 bases). The V and J ends lost 4 bases and 5 bases respectively, with 9 bases between them. Germline V lookup: CDR1 SGHRS, CDR2 YFSETQ. The CDR3 covers 12 residues.

This clone was detected only once. This chain uses TRBV5-6 with TRBJ2-2; 8 nucleotides align to TRBD1. CDR3 length: 16 residues. Germline lookup yields CDR1 SGHDT and CDR2 YYEEEE. Germline trimming cut 6 bases from V and 4 bases from J; bases unmatched to any gene: 11. The CDR3 bases are TGTGCCAGCACGAAACTCGAACAGGGGGTCACCGGGGAGCTGTTTTTT. Translation gives CASTKLEQGVTGELFF.

The CDR3 DNA reads as TGCGCCATCCCGGGGGGGGCCGGCCAGTACGAGCAGTACTTC. This gives the protein CAIPGGAGQYEQYF. The chain is built from TRBV5-1 and TRBJ2-7; 8 bases match TRBD2. V shed 9 bases, J shed 4 bases, and the junction held 12 bases outside the gene matches. This CDR3 has 14 residues. Germline values: CDR1 SGHRS, CDR2 YFSETQ.

The chain combines TRBV6-5 with TRBJ2-7, with D possibly being TRBD1 (6 bases). V lost 9 bases and J lost 0, with 12 bases in between. In germline, CDR1 is MNHEY, CDR2 SVGAGI. CDR3 length equals 13 residues. The chain's CDR3 is CARRQARSYEQYF. The CDR3 DNA follows: TGTGCCAGGCGACAGGCCCGCTCCTACGAGCAGTACTTC.

The rearrangement uses TRBV27 and TRBJ2-7; 10 bases map to TRBD2. The CDR3 runs 15 residues. The germline V gene encodes CDR1 MNHEY and CDR2 SMNVEV (reference sequence). J lost 2 bases, V lost 0 bases, and 1 base had no gene match. CDR3 sequence: CASSLSTSGPYEQYF. The CDR3 region has the DNA TGTGCCAGCAGTTTATCGACTAGCGGGCCCTACGAGCAGTACTTC.

This rearrangement joins TRBV7-2 to TRBJ1-1; TRBD1 is a possible D gene (6 bases). The CDR3 is 13 amino acids. V shed 8 bases and J shed 1 base, with 11 bases lying between them. CDR1 is SGHTA, CDR2 FQGNSA, per germline. CDR3 amino acids: CASSGQPNTEAFF. CDR3 in DNA: TGTGCCAGCTCGGGACAACCGAACACTGAAGCTTTCTTT.

This clone was seen just once. The chain carries TRBV6-2 or TRBV6-3 and TRBJ1-5, with unresolved D. V lost 1 base, J lost 4 bases, and 11 bases lay in between. CDR1 and CDR2 (germline): MNHEY, SVGEGT. This CDR3 is 15 amino acids long. The CDR3 region is CASSYLAGMNQPQHF. CDR3 in DNA: TGTGCCAGCAGTTACTTGGCAGGAATGAATCAGCCCCAGCATTTT.

The rearrangement uses TRBV5-1 and TRBJ1-1, with 8 bases fitting TRBD1. The CDR3 runs 15 residues. Germline V gives CDR1 SGHRS, CDR2 YFSETQ. With 6 bases clipped from V and 3 bases from J, the junction kept 10 bases outside the gene matches. The DNA for the CDR3 is TGCGCCAGCAACACCCAAGGACAGGGTGACACTGAAGCTTTCTTT. This translates into CASNTQGQGDTEAFF.

The CDR3 loop reads CASAQGASVYEQYF. DNA of the CDR3: TGTGCCAGCGCACAGGGGGCATCAGTCTACGAGCAGTACTTC. The rearrangement links TRBV19 to TRBJ2-7; 9 bases map to TRBD1. CDR3 size: 14 residues. CDR1 and CDR2 (germline): LNHDA, SQIVND (reference sequence). J lost 3 bases, V lost 9 bases, and 9 bases had no gene match.

The chain carries TRBV7-3 and TRBJ2-5; TRBD2 matches 7 bases. After removal of 3 bases from V and 5 bases from J, the junction contained 6 bases not matched to a gene. CDR1 is SGHTA, CDR2 FQGTGA, per germline. This CDR3 contains 14 residues. The CDR3 sequence is CASSLGGRGETQYF. The CDR3 region has the DNA TGTGCCAGCAGCTTGGGCGGGAGAGGGGAGACCCAGTACTTC.

The V call is TRBV18, the J call TRBJ2-7, with 7 nucleotides matching TRBD1. In germline, CDR1 is KGHSH, CDR2 LQKENI. V lost 4 bases to trimming and J lost 9 bases; unmatched junction nucleotides: 6. The CDR3 is 12 amino acids. CDR3 sequence: CASSLADRRQYF. In DNA form, the CDR3 reads TGTGCCAGCTCACTTGCGGACAGGCGGCAGTACTTC. The variable domain in full, with the rest retrieved from reference TRBV18 and TRBJ2-7, is NAGVMQNPRHLVRRRGQEARLRCSPMKGHSHVYWYRQLPEEGLKFMVYLQKENIIDESGMPKERFSAEFPKEGPSILRIQQVVRGDSAAYFCASSLADRRQYFGPGTRLTVT.

The V call is TRBV2, the J call TRBJ2-3; 8 nucleotides align to TRBD1. From germline, CDR1 is SNHLY and CDR2 FYNNEI. Unmatched junction bases numbered 10, after V lost 11 bases and J lost 0 bases. The length of the CDR3 is 15 residues. CDR3 nucleotides: TGTGCCGGAGACAGGGGCCGGAGTAGCACAGATACGCAGTATTTT. It codes for CAGDRGRSSTDTQYF.

The rearrangement joins TRBV7-2 to TRBJ2-2, with D possibly matching TRBD2 (7 bases). Germline V gene lookup returns CDR1 SGHTA and CDR2 FQGNSA. CDR3 length: 15 amino acids. V was shortened by 5 bases and J by 3 bases, with 13 bases between the two germline ends. CDR3 loop: CASSGRGLDTGELFF. DNA for the CDR3: TGTGCCAGCAGCGGGCGGGGGCTGGACACCGGGGAGCTGTTTTTT.

V is TRBV2 and J is TRBJ1-1; possible D gene TRBD1, 5 bases. V shed 2 bases and J shed 8 bases, with 18 bases lying between them. CDR1 and CDR2 from the germline V gene are SNHLY and FYNNEI. This CDR3 is built from 15 residues. The CDR3 sequence: CASSERVLGHSEAFF. In DNA, the CDR3 is TGTGCCAGCAGTGAAAGGGTGTTAGGACATTCAGAAGCTTTCTTT.

The rearrangement links TRBV4-2 to TRBJ2-3; tentatively, D is TRBD2 (6 bases). V shed 0 bases and J shed 0 bases, with 10 bases lying between them. The CDR3 covers 16 residues. The V gene's germline CDR1 is LGHNA and CDR2 YNFKEQ. CDR3 region: CASSQDSGSSTDTQYF. CDR3 DNA sequence: TGTGCCAGCAGCCAAGATAGCGGATCTAGCACAGATACGCAGTATTTT.

V is TRBV28 and J is TRBJ2-5; D is possibly TRBD1 (6 bases). V was trimmed by 4 bases and J by 7 bases, leaving 16 bases between them. The germline gives CDR1 MDHEN, CDR2 SYDVKM. The CDR3 is 14 residues long. The CDR3 DNA is TGTGCCAGCAGTTCGGGACACACTCCTGGGACCCAGTACTTC. Amino acid sequence: CASSSGHTPGTQYF.

The J gene is TRBJ2-7, the V gene TRBV18; TRBD1 agrees at 9 bases. The V gene end was trimmed by 4 bases and the J gene end by 5 bases; junction bases not matched to a gene: 6. The V gene's germline CDR1 is KGHSH and CDR2 LQKENI. There are 14 residues in the CDR3. CDR3 in amino acids: CASSRDRDSDEQYF. The CDR3 DNA is TGTGCCAGCTCACGGGACAGGGATTCCGACGAGCAGTACTTC.

The rearrangement uses TRBV11-2 and TRBJ2-3, with a possible D match to TRBD2 (5 bases). The V end was cut by 4 bases, the J end by 5 bases, with 10 bases between. The CDR3 is 13 residues long. Germline assignment: CDR1 SGHAT and CDR2 FQNNGV. Here the CDR3 reads CASSYYGGDTQYF. CDR3 nucleotides: TGTGCCAGCAGCTATTATGGAGGAGATACGCAGTATTTT.

This chain's CDR3 is CASSFRRQGGISRDEQYF. CDR3 nucleotide sequence: TGTGCCAGCAGCTTCAGGAGACAGGGAGGAATATCGAGGGACGAGCAGTACTTC. The J gene is TRBJ2-7, the V gene TRBV5-5; D may be TRBD1 (7 bases). This CDR3 has 18 amino acids. Trimming took off 2 bases at V and 5 bases at J, with 26 bases between the two ends. The germline V gene encodes CDR1 SGHKS and CDR2 YYEKEE (reference sequence). Full variable domain (rest looked up from reference TRBV5-5 and TRBJ2-7): DAGVTQSPTHLIKTRGQQVTLRCSPISGHKSVSWYQQVLGQGPQFIFQYYEKEERGRGNFPDRFSARQFPNYSSELNVNALLLGDSALYLCASSFRRQGGISRDEQYFGPGTRLTVT.

This clone was detected once. The chain uses TRBV7-9 and TRBJ2-1; 8 positions match TRBD1. V shed 4 bases, J shed 4 bases, and the junction held 3 bases outside the gene matches. CDR1 SEHNR and CDR2 FQNEAQ come from the germline V gene (reference sequence). CDR3 size: 14 residues. CDR3 nucleotides: TGTGCCAGCAGCTCCCGGACAGGGTACAATGAGCAGTTCTTC. It yields the protein CASSSRTGYNEQFF.